The rows below give T cell receptor beta chains drawn from one sample of a study of CD8+ T cells in alopecia areata. Sequencing used immunoSEQ multiplex PCR; TCRdb keeps in-frame clones, though not all of them. The sample records about 200,000 clones, 35% to 45% being singletons. The specimen comprised CD4+ T cells sorted from blood, sampled at roughly week 30, from a patient treated with tofacitinib. The origin of the receptors is a human donor with alopecia areata. CDR3s include the opening cysteine and the closing phenylalanine or tryptophan.

v_call,j_call,cdr3_aa
TRBV5-1,TRBJ2-1,CASSLDTYNEQFF
TRBV4-1,TRBJ1-2,CASSHPGQGHYGYTF
TRBV6-5,TRBJ1-1,CASSYYGARENTEAFF
TRBV13,TRBJ2-3,CASSPQPKDTQYF
TRBV7-9,TRBJ2-3,CASSLVAGPSTDTQYF
TRBV30,TRBJ1-5,CAWRKQVGQPQHF
TRBV7-2,TRBJ1-2,CASSLFVRGGNYGYTF
TRBV30,TRBJ2-2,CAWTARDLNTGELFF
TRBV6-5,TRBJ2-1,CASGTSLLEQFF
TRBV7-8,TRBJ2-7,CASSAGDIYEQYF
TRBV9,TRBJ1-5,CASSVEEGTGQPQHF
TRBV30,TRBJ2-7,CAWSARTAGHEQYF
TRBV6-6,TRBJ2-4,CASVPSGANIQYF
TRBV18,TRBJ2-7,CASSPPLGSYEQYF
TRBV6-6,TRBJ1-1,CASSLTGNTEAFF
TRBV11-2,TRBJ2-1,CASSRGGSSYNEQFF
TRBV11-2,TRBJ1-2,CASSREGSEGYTF
TRBV18,TRBJ2-1,CASSDNPSSYNEQFF
TRBV30,TRBJ2-7,CASTSGTYEQYF
TRBV29-1,TRBJ2-6,CSVEVGSGANILTF
TRBV15,TRBJ2-5,CATSRNGGETQYF
TRBV9,TRBJ1-6,CASSVGGSPNSPLHF
TRBV6-6,TRBJ1-1,CASSYSTGSPEAFF
TRBV4-1,TRBJ2-3,CASSQDLVSGGSGTQYF
TRBV9,TRBJ2-5,CASSARQETQYF
TRBV27,TRBJ1-2,CASSSGRRASYGYTF
TRBV11-2,TRBJ2-1,CASSAYNEQFF
TRBV29-1,TRBJ2-7,CSVGLGSEQYF
TRBV18,TRBJ1-1,CASSPRTTSEAFF
TRBV19,TRBJ2-1,CASSIAGSSYNEQFF
TRBV7-2,TRBJ1-2,CASSLAAGQGIHGYTF
TRBV18,TRBJ2-6,CASSPSTGANVLTF
TRBV27,TRBJ2-7,CASSLNDQGGNLYF
TRBV18,TRBJ1-1,CASSPQGKDTEAFF
TRBV7-2,TRBJ2-7,CASSRTGAYEQYF
TRBV10-3,TRBJ1-5,CAISEGLGGGNQPQHF
TRBV5-1,TRBJ2-7,CASRYDTGEQYF
TRBV29-1,TRBJ2-7,CSVASLGEQYF
TRBV5-1,TRBJ1-2,CASSPYPVVDGYTF
TRBV30,TRBJ1-5,CAWSKHSGTYSNQPQHF
TRBV30,TRBJ1-6,CAWRVPAATGSRGSPLHF
TRBV4-2,TRBJ1-3,CASSQDVAGNTIYF
TRBV23-1,TRBJ2-3,CASSPRQGAGDTQYF
TRBV18,TRBJ2-7,CASSYLPEDEQYF
TRBV5-1,TRBJ2-5,CASSVSRPQETQYF
TRBV25-1,TRBJ2-7,CASSLPGFYEQYF
TRBV29-1,TRBJ2-3,CSTRTGGTDTQYF
TRBV6-6,TRBJ1-2,CATGTGGLYGYTF
TRBV5-4,TRBJ2-7,CASSYGGKSYEQYF
TRBV4-2,TRBJ1-2,CASSQDQGGYGYTF